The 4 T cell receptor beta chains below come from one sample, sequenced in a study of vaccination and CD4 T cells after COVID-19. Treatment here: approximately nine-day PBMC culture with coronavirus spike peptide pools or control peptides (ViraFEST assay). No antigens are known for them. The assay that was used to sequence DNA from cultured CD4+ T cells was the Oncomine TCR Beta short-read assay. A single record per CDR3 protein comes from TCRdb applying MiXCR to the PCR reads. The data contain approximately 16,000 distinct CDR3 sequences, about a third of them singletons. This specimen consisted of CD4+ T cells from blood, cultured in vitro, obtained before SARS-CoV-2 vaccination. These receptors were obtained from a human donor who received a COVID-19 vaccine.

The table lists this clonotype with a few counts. The CDR3 DNA is TGTGCCACCAGCAGTGGACTAGCGGGGGACCCTATATTTTTT. Translation gives CATSSGLAGDPIFF. This sequence joins TRBV15 and TRBJ2-2; TRBD2 matches 13 bases. This CDR3 is 14 amino acids long. With V trimmed by 3 bases and J by 17 bases, 9 bases remained unmatched. Germline CDR1 and CDR2: LNHNV and YYDKDF (reference sequence).

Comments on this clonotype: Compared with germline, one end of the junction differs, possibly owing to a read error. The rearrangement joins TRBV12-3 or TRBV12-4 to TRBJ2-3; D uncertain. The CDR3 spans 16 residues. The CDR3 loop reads CASSLGVGISIDTQYF. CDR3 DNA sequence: TGTGCCAGCAGTTTAGGGGTTGGTATAAGCATAGATACGCAGTATTTT.

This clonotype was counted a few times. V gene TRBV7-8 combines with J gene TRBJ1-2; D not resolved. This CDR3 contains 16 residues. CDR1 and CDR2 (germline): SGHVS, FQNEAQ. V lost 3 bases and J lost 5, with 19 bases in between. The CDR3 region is CASSLQLTEPGYGYTF. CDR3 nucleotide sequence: TGTGCCAGCAGCTTGCAACTGACCGAGCCGGGATATGGCTACACCTTC.

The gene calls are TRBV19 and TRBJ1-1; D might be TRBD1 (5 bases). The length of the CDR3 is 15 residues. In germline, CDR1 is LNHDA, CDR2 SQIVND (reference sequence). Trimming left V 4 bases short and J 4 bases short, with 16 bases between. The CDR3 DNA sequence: TGTGCCAGTAGTACGATGGCGGGGGGGACCACTGAAGCTTTCTTT. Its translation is CASSTMAGGTTEAFF. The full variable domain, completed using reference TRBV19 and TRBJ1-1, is DGGITQSPKYLFRKEGQNVTLSCEQNLNHDAMYWYRQDPGQGLRLIYYSQIVNDFQKGDIAEGYSVSREKKESFPLTVTSAQKNPTAFYLCASSTMAGGTTEAFFGQGTRLTVV.